Below, 16 T cell receptor beta chains from the same sample are listed, as sequenced in a study of blood T cell repertoires in COVID-19. TCRdb's copy holds only in-frame clones and misses some; the assay was immunoSEQ multiplex PCR. Counted here are some 300,000 clones, approximately 90% occurring once; the ten biggest clones make up around 2%. Sequencing was done on a sample of PBMCs or T cells enriched from blood (not recorded which). These receptors were collected from a woman aged 55-70 years in a cohort exposed to, infected with or recovered from COVID-19 (not recorded which).

The chain employs TRBV19 and TRBJ1-1; D might be TRBD1 (6 bases). V gave up 3 bases and J gave up 1 base, with 12 bases separating them. The CDR3 has 15 residues. Germline CDR1 reads LNHDA; CDR2 reads SQIVND (reference sequence). The chain's CDR3 is CASSMLDRPNTEAFF. The CDR3 nucleotides are TGTGCCAGTAGTATGCTAGACAGGCCGAACACTGAAGCTTTCTTT. Full variable domain (outside the CDR3, taken from reference TRBV19 and TRBJ1-1): DGGITQSPKYLFRKEGQNVTLSCEQNLNHDAMYWYRQDPGQGLRLIYYSQIVNDFQKGDIAEGYSVSREKKESFPLTVTSAQKNPTAFYLCASSMLDRPNTEAFFGQGTRLTVV.

The chain has TRBV11-2 and TRBJ2-3; 7 nucleotides line up with TRBD2. V lost 1 base and J lost 3; bases outside the gene matches: 4. Germline lookup yields CDR1 SGHAT and CDR2 FQNNGV. The CDR3 covers 15 residues. The CDR3 region has the DNA TGTGCCAGCAGCTTAGCGGGAGCGGGGACAGATACGCAGTATTTT. Translation: CASSLAGAGTDTQYF.

A single count supports this clone. The CDR3 DNA reads as TGTGCCAGCAGTCCCGGGACTAGCGGGAGTTTTGGATACAATGAGCAGTTCTTC. This gives the protein CASSPGTSGSFGYNEQFF. The rearrangement links TRBV27 to TRBJ2-1; 14 nucleotides agree with TRBD2. This CDR3 is 18 amino acids long. Germline CDR1 reads MNHEY; CDR2 reads SMNVEV (reference sequence). V was clipped by 5 bases and J by 4 bases; unmatched bases: 10.

The chain couples TRBV29-1 to TRBJ2-3, with 8 bases that match TRBD1. V was pared by 4 bases and J by 5 bases, with 11 bases of the junction left unmatched. There are 15 residues in the CDR3. Germline CDR1 SQVTM, CDR2 ANQGSEA. In DNA form, the CDR3 reads TGCAGCGTTGCTCGTGGAGGCAGGGGGCAAGATACGCAGTATTTT. Protein product: CSVARGGRGQDTQYF.

CDR3 sequence: CAWSFDRVSGKLFF. The CDR3, as DNA: TGTGCCTGGAGTTTTGACAGGGTGTCAGGAAAACTGTTTTTT. This chain uses TRBV30 with TRBJ1-4; TRBD1 aligns across 7 bases. Losses at the gene ends were 2 bases for V and 10 bases for J; bases not matched to a gene: 10. Germline V lookup: CDR1 GTSNPN, CDR2 SVGIG (reference sequence). The CDR3 loop spans 14 amino acids.

V gene TRBV7-2 combines with J gene TRBJ1-2; TRBD1 aligns across 7 bases. The CDR3 is 13 amino acids. Germline V gives CDR1 SGHTA, CDR2 FQGNSA. V was pared by 2 bases and J by 8 bases, with 5 bases of the junction left unmatched. The CDR3 protein is CASSLNRGDGYTF. The CDR3, as DNA: TGTGCCAGCAGCTTAAACAGGGGTGACGGCTACACCTTC. The entire variable domain, with the rest obtained from reference TRBV7-2 and TRBJ1-2, is as follows: GAGVSQSPSNKVTEKGKDVELRCDPISGHTALYWYRQSLGQGLEFLIYFQGNSAPDKSGLPSDRFSAERTGGSVSTLTIQRTQQEDSAVYLCASSLNRGDGYTFGSGTRLTVV.

The chain joins TRBV6-5 to TRBJ2-7; 7 bases are a match to TRBD2. The CDR3 length is 14 residues. V shed 7 bases and J 4 bases; nucleotides not matched to a gene: 10. CDR1 and CDR2 (germline): MNHEY, SVGAGI. CDR3 DNA sequence: TGTGCCAGCACCTGGACTAGTACCTCATACGAGCAGTACTTC. Protein: CASTWTSTSYEQYF.

V and J are TRBV28 and TRBJ1-2; tentative D call: TRBD1 (6 bases). Germline V gene sequence: CDR1 MDHEN, CDR2 SYDVKM. The CDR3 extends over 15 amino acids. The germline V and J ends were trimmed by 5 bases and 5 bases, with 18 bases remaining between them. Here the CDR3 DNA reads TGTGCCAGCAGTCCTCGGGGGGACAAGCTATATGGCTACACCTTC. Amino acids: CASSPRGDKLYGYTF.

The CDR3 DNA follows: TGTGCCAGCTCACCAGACCGGGGGGCTGGAAACACCATATATTTT. This codes for CASSPDRGAGNTIYF. The chain is built from TRBV18 and TRBJ1-3; weak D call: TRBD1 (5 bases). Trimming shortened V by 2 bases and J by 2 bases, and 10 bases separated the two germline ends. Germline V gives CDR1 KGHSH, CDR2 LQKENI. The CDR3 has 15 residues.

The genes are TRBV5-1 and TRBJ1-1; 9 bases line up with TRBD1. CDR1 is SGHRS and CDR2 is YFSETQ in the germline V gene. Trimming cost V 1 base and J 4 bases; bases outside gene matches: 8. The CDR3 length is 16 residues. CDR3 amino acids: CASSLRIGTGPTEAFF. The CDR3 DNA follows: TGCGCCAGCAGCTTGAGAATCGGGACAGGGCCCACTGAAGCTTTCTTT.

This clone has a single count. This chain connects TRBV24-1 to TRBJ2-1; 10 nucleotides line up with TRBD1. Trimming at V came to 4 bases and at J to 5 bases, leaving 10 bases not matched to a gene. This CDR3 is built from 17 residues. From germline, CDR1 is KGHDR and CDR2 SFDVKD. This CDR3 reads CATSEPPGQGVNNEQFF. In nucleotides, the CDR3 is TGTGCCACCAGTGAACCTCCCGGACAGGGGGTTAACAATGAGCAGTTCTTC.

The chain has TRBV2 and TRBJ2-5; D remains unclear. V gave up 6 bases and J gave up 6 bases, with 5 bases separating them. This CDR3 has 10 amino acids. Germline V gene lookup returns CDR1 SNHLY and CDR2 FYNNEI. CDR3 bases: TGTGCCAGCAGAGCGCAGACCCAGTACTTC. Protein sequence: CASRAQTQYF.

The chain joins TRBV7-3 to TRBJ2-1; D perhaps matches TRBD1 (5 bases). The CDR3 covers 14 residues. Deletions cut 1 base from V and 3 bases from J, with 7 bases between. The germline V gene encodes CDR1 SGHTA and CDR2 FQGTGA. The CDR3 DNA is TGTGCCAGCAGCTTAAAAGGACACTACAATGAGCAGTTCTTC. Amino acid sequence: CASSLKGHYNEQFF. Filled out from reference TRBV7-3 and TRBJ2-1, the complete variable domain reads GAGVSQTPSNKVTEKGKYVELRCDPISGHTALYWYRQSLGQGPEFLIYFQGTGAADDSGLPNDRFFAVRPEGSVSTLKIQRTERGDSAVYLCASSLKGHYNEQFFGPGTRLTVL.

This chain links TRBV5-1 with TRBJ1-2; unclear D gene. CDR3 length equals 13 residues. Germline values: CDR1 SGHRS, CDR2 YFSETQ. Trimming removed 2 bases from V and 5 bases from J, with 10 bases in between. The CDR3 region has the DNA TGCGCCAGCAGCTTCGGGGAGTGGTATGGCTACACCTTC. As protein: CASSFGEWYGYTF.

J is TRBJ1-2 and V is TRBV10-3; possibly TRBD1 for D (6 bases). In germline, CDR1 is ENHRY, CDR2 SYGVKD. V lost 3 bases, J lost 8 bases, and 13 bases lay in between. CDR3 length: 13 residues. CDR3 DNA: TGTGCCATCAGTGACATCGGGGGGCGAGGCTACACCTTC. Translated, it gives CAISDIGGRGYTF.

This clone was seen a single time. One end of the junction varies from germline; a read error may be responsible. This chain uses TRBV7-7 with TRBJ2-7; the D is unclear. Germline loops: CDR1 SSHAT, CDR2 FNYEAQ (reference sequence). The length of the CDR3 is 12 residues. The CDR3 bases are TGTGCTAGCAGCCGCGGAGTCTACGAGCAGTACTTC. It yields the protein CASSRGVYEQYF.